Following are 18 T cell receptor beta chains from one sample sequenced in a study of CD8 T cells in Susac syndrome. Random hexamers primed reverse transcription of about 0.45 to 1 ug RNA. Each CDR3 protein gets one entry after TCRdb re-called the immunoSEQ multiplex PCR reads with MiXCR. Of around 200,000 distinct CDR3 sequences in the sample, 95% were seen once. The material sequenced was CD4+ T cells from PBMCs. The receptors stem from a human donor with multiple sclerosis.

This clonotype showed up just a few times. The chain links TRBV30 to TRBJ2-2; D uncertain. The CDR3 runs to 13 residues. V lost 0 bases and J 2 bases, leaving 4 bases between the germline ends. CDR1 and CDR2 (germline): GTSNPN, SVGIG (reference sequence). CDR3 residues: CAWSVRNTGELFF. The CDR3 nucleotides are TGTGCCTGGAGTGTACGTAACACCGGGGAGCTGTTTTTT.

This rearrangement joins TRBV3-1 to TRBJ2-7; tentative D call: TRBD1 (5 bases). The CDR3 covers 14 residues. V was clipped by 8 bases and J by 7 bases, with 21 bases between them. Germline V gene data show CDR1 as LGHDT and CDR2 as YNNKEL (reference sequence). The CDR3 protein is CASRTAGFSGEQYF. The CDR3 DNA reads TGTGCCAGCCGAACCGCAGGGTTCTCTGGGGAGCAGTACTTC.

This chain connects TRBV29-1 to TRBJ1-1, with 7 positions matching TRBD1. V lost 8 bases and J lost 1; bases outside the gene matches: 10. CDR1 SQVTM and CDR2 ANQGSEA come from the germline V gene. This CDR3 spans 14 amino acids. The CDR3 reads CSLRGGQTNTEAFF. The DNA for the CDR3 is TGCAGCCTCCGGGGGGGACAGACGAACACTGAAGCTTTCTTT.

This chain connects TRBV6-5 to TRBJ2-3, with TRBD2 identical over 10 bases. The trim removed 6 bases at V and 6 bases at J, leaving 9 bases unmatched. The CDR3 runs to 15 residues. Germline V gene data show CDR1 as MNHEY and CDR2 as SVGAGI. The CDR3 coding sequence is TGTGCCAGCAGACCTCCTAGCGGGGGCCGGGATACGCAGTATTTT. It translates to CASRPPSGGRDTQYF.

The chain is built from TRBV18 and TRBJ1-2; possible D gene TRBD1, 5 bases. V was shortened by 6 bases and J by 8 bases, with 22 bases between the two germline ends. Germline V gene sequence: CDR1 KGHSH, CDR2 LQKENI. The length of the CDR3 is 15 residues. In DNA form, the CDR3 reads TGTGCCAGCTCCCCTACCGACAGACCTCTCTGGGGCTACACCTTC. This codes for CASSPTDRPLWGYTF.

This chain connects TRBV30 to TRBJ2-5; 9 nucleotides align to TRBD2. The CDR3 totals 14 residues. V lost 2 bases, J lost 1 base, and 2 bases stayed unmatched. Germline assignment: CDR1 GTSNPN and CDR2 SVGIG (reference sequence). Written as DNA, the CDR3 is TGTGCCTGGAGTCCTAGCGGGGTCCAAGAGACCCAGTACTTC. As protein: CAWSPSGVQETQYF.

The rearrangement joins TRBV2 to TRBJ2-7, with 8 bases identical to TRBD2. After removal of 5 bases from V and 6 bases from J, the junction contained 6 bases not matched to a gene. CDR1 SNHLY and CDR2 FYNNEI come from the germline V gene. CDR3 length: 13 residues. CDR3 sequence: CASSSGTRGEQYV. The CDR3 nucleotides read TGTGCCAGCAGTAGCGGGACTAGAGGCGAGCAGTACGTC.

This clonotype has just one count. The chain couples TRBV7-6 to TRBJ2-3, with D maybe TRBD1 (5 bases). The V end lost 8 bases, the J end lost 1 base, and 10 bases lay between the germline ends. Germline V CDR1 and CDR2: SGHVS, FNYEAQ. There are 13 residues in the CDR3. The CDR3 reads CASAGAGTDTQYF. CDR3 DNA sequence: TGTGCCAGCGCTGGGGCGGGCACAGATACGCAGTATTTT.

The J gene is TRBJ1-6, the V gene TRBV12-3 or TRBV12-4; possibly TRBD1 for D (5 bases). The length of the CDR3 is 17 residues. V gave up 5 bases and J gave up 6 bases, with 20 bases separating them. CDR3 in amino acids: CASSPPRWQGGNSPLHF. CDR3 DNA: TGTGCCAGCAGTCCGCCCCGGTGGCAGGGCGGTAATTCACCCCTCCACTTT.

V is TRBV23-1 and J is TRBJ1-1; TRBD1 is a possible D gene (5 bases). TRBV23-1 belongs to the ORF category, with a function that is uncertain. The CDR3 consists of 15 residues. V lost 2 bases, J lost 4 bases, and 14 bases lay in between. CDR3 loop: CASSQRGSGITEAFF. Written as DNA, the CDR3 is TGCGCCAGCAGTCAACGGGGCTCAGGGATCACTGAAGCTTTCTTT.

This chain links TRBV5-6 with TRBJ2-7, with D perhaps TRBD1 or TRBD2 (5 bases each). The CDR3 has 14 residues. V lost 0 bases to trimming and J lost 3 bases, with 10 bases between them. CDR1 SGHDT and CDR2 YYEEEE come from the germline V gene. The CDR3 reads CASSLGDGHYEQYF. As DNA, the CDR3 is TGTGCCAGCAGCTTGGGGGACGGACACTACGAGCAGTACTTC. Full variable domain (rest looked up from reference TRBV5-6 and TRBJ2-7): DAGVTQSPTHLIKTRGQQVTLRCSPKSGHDTVSWYQQALGQGPQFIFQYYEEEERQRGNFPDRFSGHQFPNYSSELNVNALLLGDSALYLCASSLGDGHYEQYFGPGTRLTVT.

In nucleotides, the CDR3 is TGTGCCACCAGTGACCCGAACACGAATGAGCAGTTCTTC. This encodes CATSDPNTNEQFF. The chain has TRBV24-1 and TRBJ2-1; D remains unclear. Deletions cut 4 bases from V and 7 bases from J, with 10 bases between. The CDR3 length is 13 residues. Looked up from germline, CDR1 is KGHDR and CDR2 is SFDVKD.

The rearrangement links TRBV29-1 to TRBJ1-5, with TRBD1 matching over 8 bases. Trimming took 7 bases from V and 2 from J; bases not matched to a gene: 4. Germline V gene sequence: CDR1 SQVTM, CDR2 ANQGSEA. This CDR3 contains 13 residues. The CDR3 region is CSAVGQGNQPQHF. The CDR3 DNA reads TGCAGCGCCGTGGGACAGGGCAATCAGCCCCAGCATTTT. Full variable domain (missing parts from reference TRBV29-1 and TRBJ1-5): SAVISQKPSRDICQRGTSLTIQCQVDSQVTMMFWYRQQPGQSLTLIATANQGSEATYESGFVIDKFPISRPNLTFSTLTVSNMSPEDSSIYLCSAVGQGNQPQHFGDGTRLSIL.

The chain is built from TRBV20-1 and TRBJ1-1; no firm D call. This CDR3 is 13 amino acids long. The V and J ends lost 3 bases and 1 base respectively, with 9 bases between them. Germline lookup yields CDR1 DFQATT and CDR2 SNEGSKA (reference sequence). CDR3 amino acids: CSASGLANTEAFF. The CDR3 nucleotides are TGCAGTGCTAGTGGGTTGGCGAACACTGAAGCTTTCTTT.

The chain uses TRBV10-3 and TRBJ2-2; a weak D match, TRBD2 (5 bases). This CDR3 has 15 amino acids. V dropped 0 bases and J dropped 8 bases, with 13 bases sitting between them. Looked up from germline, CDR1 is ENHRY and CDR2 is SYGVKD. In DNA form, the CDR3 reads TGTGCCATCAGTGAGTCGACTCAAGGAGGAGGGGAGCTGTTTTTT. This codes for CAISESTQGGGELFF.

The chain uses TRBV2 and TRBJ2-7, with D uncertain. Trimming cost V 4 bases and J 0 bases, with 13 bases left between them. This CDR3 comprises 15 residues. Germline loops: CDR1 SNHLY, CDR2 FYNNEI. The CDR3 sequence: CASSVQTIPSYEQYF. The CDR3 DNA reads TGTGCCAGCAGTGTACAGACAATCCCCTCCTACGAGCAGTACTTC.

The chain couples TRBV7-2 to TRBJ2-5; D might be TRBD1 (6 bases). CDR1 and CDR2 from the germline V gene are SGHTA and FQGNSA. V lost 5 bases and J lost 6, with 13 bases in between. The CDR3 has 13 residues. The CDR3 is CASSPQGGKTQYF. The CDR3 DNA is TGTGCCAGCAGCCCCCAAGGGGGTAAGACCCAGTACTTC.

The rearrangement uses TRBV20-1 and TRBJ2-1; D unclear. The V gene's germline CDR1 is DFQATT and CDR2 SNEGSKA (reference sequence). This CDR3 region has 14 residues. Trimming pared 7 bases from V and 0 bases from J, leaving 13 bases between. CDR3 in amino acids: CSVSDSSSYNEQFF. CDR3 in DNA: TGCAGTGTGTCCGATTCGAGCTCCTACAATGAGCAGTTCTTC.